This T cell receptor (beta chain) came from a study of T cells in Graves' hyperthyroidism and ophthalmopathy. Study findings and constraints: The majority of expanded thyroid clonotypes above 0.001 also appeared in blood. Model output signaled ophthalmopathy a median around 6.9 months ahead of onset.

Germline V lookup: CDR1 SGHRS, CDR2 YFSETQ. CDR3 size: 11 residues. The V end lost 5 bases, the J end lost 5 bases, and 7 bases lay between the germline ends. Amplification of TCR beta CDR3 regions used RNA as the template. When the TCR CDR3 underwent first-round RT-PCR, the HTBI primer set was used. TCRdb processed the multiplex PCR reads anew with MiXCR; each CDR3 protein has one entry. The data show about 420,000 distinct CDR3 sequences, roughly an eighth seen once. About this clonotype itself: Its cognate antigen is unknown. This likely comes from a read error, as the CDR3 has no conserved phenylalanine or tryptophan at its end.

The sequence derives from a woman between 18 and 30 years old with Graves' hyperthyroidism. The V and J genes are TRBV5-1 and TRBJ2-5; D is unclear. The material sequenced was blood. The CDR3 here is CASRAAETQYL. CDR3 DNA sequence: TGCGCCAGCAGGGCGGCGGAGACCCAGTACCTC.